The 9 T cell receptor beta chains reported below all come from one sample, sequenced in a study of blood T cell repertoires in COVID-19. The data were produced by immunoSEQ multiplex PCR, yet TCRdb's version contains in-frame clones alone and is incomplete. In the table there are fewer than 250,000 clones, about 88% of which are singletons. Sequences were obtained from peripheral blood. These TCRs come from a man aged 35-49 years with acute or convalescent COVID-19.

The chain carries TRBV27 and TRBJ2-7; 8 bases fit TRBD1. CDR1 and CDR2 from the germline V gene are MNHEY and SMNVEV (reference sequence). The CDR3 spans 14 residues. Unmatched junction bases numbered 3, after V lost 3 bases and J lost 2 bases. The CDR3 DNA is TGTGCCAGCAGTTTCAGGGGGCGAGCCTACGAGCAGTACTTC. Translation gives CASSFRGRAYEQYF.

This chain links TRBV19 with TRBJ2-5; D is possibly TRBD2 (6 bases). Germline lookup yields CDR1 LNHDA and CDR2 SQIVND (reference sequence). With 6 bases removed from V and 5 bases from J, the gap between germline ends came to 16 bases. The CDR3 is made up of 14 amino acids. The DNA for the CDR3 is TGTGCCAGTAGGGATGCGGGATGGATCGAGACCCAGTACTTC. Amino acids: CASRDAGWIETQYF.

The genes are TRBV15 and TRBJ1-5; 8 positions match TRBD1. CDR1 is LNHNV and CDR2 is YYDKDF in the germline V gene (reference sequence). This CDR3 is built from 13 residues. V shed 5 bases and J 6 bases; nucleotides not matched to a gene: 3. The CDR3 loop is CATSGTGGQPQHF. CDR3 nucleotides: TGTGCCACCAGCGGAACAGGGGGTCAGCCCCAGCATTTT.

The V gene is TRBV7-9, the J gene TRBJ1-4, with TRBD1 as a possible D gene (5 bases). CDR1 is SEHNR and CDR2 is FQNEAQ in the germline V gene (reference sequence). The CDR3 is made up of 15 amino acids. V was clipped by 8 bases and J by 3 bases, with 16 bases between them. Written as DNA, the CDR3 is TGTGCCAGCGCAAAGGGGCAAGGTGCTAATGAAAAACTGTTTTTT. Translating it yields CASAKGQGANEKLFF.

This clone has just one count. The chain links TRBV18 to TRBJ2-1; D gene ambiguous. This CDR3 has 14 residues. V dropped 4 bases and J dropped 1 base, with 8 bases sitting between them. The germline CDR1 and CDR2 sequences are KGHSH and LQKENI. The CDR3 loop is CASSRDTSYNEQFF. In DNA, the CDR3 is TGTGCCAGCTCACGCGACACGTCCTACAATGAGCAGTTCTTC.

The rearrangement uses TRBV6-5 and TRBJ2-1; 13 bases map to TRBD2. Germline CDR1 reads MNHEY; CDR2 reads SVGAGI. This CDR3 region has 15 residues. V shed 5 bases and J 9 bases; nucleotides not matched to a gene: 7. As DNA, the CDR3 is TGTGCCAGCAGTCCAACTAGCGGGGGGGCCGGTGAGCAGTTCTTC. This sequence encodes CASSPTSGGAGEQFF.

The V gene is TRBV7-2, the J gene TRBJ2-1; 11 bases are shared with TRBD2. V lost 2 bases and J lost 9; bases outside the gene matches: 9. This CDR3 region has 16 residues. Germline CDR1 reads SGHTA; CDR2 reads FQGNSA. The CDR3, as DNA: TGTGCCAGCAGCTTAAAAACTAGCGGGAGCTGGATTGAGCAGTTCTTC. Translation gives CASSLKTSGSWIEQFF.

The chain carries TRBV11-2 and TRBJ2-3; 10 bases align to TRBD2. Germline CDR1 and CDR2: SGHAT and FQNNGV. This CDR3 contains 17 residues. The J segment lost 4 bases and the V segment lost 2 bases, leaving 9 bases of the junction unmatched. In DNA, the CDR3 is TGTGCCAGCAGCTTACGGTTAGAGCGGGGGGGCCCAGATACGCAGTATTTT. Amino acids: CASSLRLERGGPDTQYF.

This clone was observed a single time. V is TRBV11-2 and J is TRBJ2-7; D is uncertain. This CDR3 comprises 12 residues. Trimming removed 3 bases from V and 7 bases from J, with 10 bases in between. Germline values: CDR1 SGHAT, CDR2 FQNNGV. In DNA form, the CDR3 reads TGTGCCAGCAGCTTGTCCGCGCGGGAGCAGTACTTC. It encodes CASSLSAREQYF.